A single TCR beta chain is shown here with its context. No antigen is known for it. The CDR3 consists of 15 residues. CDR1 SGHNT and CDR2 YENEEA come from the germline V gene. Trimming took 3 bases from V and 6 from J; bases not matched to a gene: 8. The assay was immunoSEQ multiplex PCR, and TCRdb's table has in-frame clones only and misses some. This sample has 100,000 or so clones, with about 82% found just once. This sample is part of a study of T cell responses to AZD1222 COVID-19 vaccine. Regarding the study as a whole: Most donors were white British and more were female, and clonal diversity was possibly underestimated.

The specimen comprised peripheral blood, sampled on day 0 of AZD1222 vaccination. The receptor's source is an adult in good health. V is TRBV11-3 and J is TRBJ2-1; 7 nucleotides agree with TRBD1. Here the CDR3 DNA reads TGTGCCAGCAGCTTCCACAGGGGCCCCCTCAATGAGCAGTTCTTC. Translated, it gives CASSFHRGPLNEQFF.